Each of the 18 T cell receptor beta chains below was sequenced from the same sample in a study of shared clonotypes between healthy human individuals. Repertoires were generated with immunoSEQ multiplex PCR, while TCRdb's copy carries only in-frame clones and drops some. This table has about 2 million clones, over 85% appearing once. The sample consisted of naive CD4+ T cells sorted from blood. Stated subset: CD45RA+ positively selected. All receptors derive from a man between 18 and 35 years old in good health.

This clone was seen only once. This chain connects TRBV5-6 to TRBJ2-2; a weak D match, TRBD2 (5 bases). This CDR3 comprises 16 residues. The germline V gene has CDR1 SGHDT and CDR2 YYEEEE. Deletions cut 3 bases from V and 4 bases from J, with 16 bases between. The CDR3 sequence is CASSYASGIGTGELFF. DNA for the CDR3: TGTGCCAGCAGCTATGCTTCGGGAATTGGCACCGGGGAGCTGTTTTTT.

J is TRBJ1-2 and V is TRBV5-1; TRBD1 might be the D (6 bases). The CDR3 has 14 residues. Trimming pared 1 base from V and 8 bases from J, leaving 15 bases between. In germline, CDR1 is SGHRS, CDR2 YFSETQ. CDR3 sequence: CASSLNQGMGGYTF. The DNA for the CDR3 is TGCGCCAGCAGCTTGAACCAGGGGATGGGAGGCTACACCTTC.

This sequence joins TRBV2 and TRBJ1-2, with D possibly matching TRBD1 (5 bases). The germline gives CDR1 SNHLY, CDR2 FYNNEI. V gave up 3 bases and J gave up 2 bases, with 25 bases separating them. CDR3 length: 19 residues. The CDR3 DNA is TGTGCCAGCAGTGATTCCGCCCTTTTCTCCCCCAGGGAAAACTATGGCTACACCTTC. Translating it yields CASSDSALFSPRENYGYTF.

A word on this clone: Distinct nucleotide sequences in the sample also encode this CDR3. The chain couples TRBV7-2 to TRBJ2-5; no clear D. The CDR3 is 14 amino acids. Germline CDR1 reads SGHTA; CDR2 reads FQGNSA. The V gene lost 1 base and the J gene lost 3 bases, with 9 bases spanning the gap. This CDR3 reads CASSLGPLEETQYF. As DNA, the CDR3 is TGTGCCAGCAGCTTAGGACCATTAGAAGAGACCCAGTACTTC.

The V and J genes are TRBV6-5 and TRBJ2-7, with D tentatively TRBD1 (5 bases). There are 13 residues in the CDR3. V was pared by 5 bases and J by 0 bases, with 8 bases between. In germline, CDR1 is MNHEY, CDR2 SVGAGI. The CDR3 bases are TGTGCCAGCAGTCAGGGTTTCTCCTACGAGCAGTACTTC. Protein: CASSQGFSYEQYF.

The V call is TRBV5-1, the J call TRBJ2-1; 7 positions agree with TRBD2. Germline values: CDR1 SGHRS, CDR2 YFSETQ. The ends lost 0 bases at V and 4 bases at J; junction bases unmatched: 10. This CDR3 is built from 17 residues. DNA of the CDR3: TGCGCCAGCAGCTTGGATCCTGCGGGAGCCTCTTACAATGAGCAGTTCTTC. Amino acids: CASSLDPAGASYNEQFF.

About this clone itself: Distinct nucleotide sequences in the sample also encode this CDR3. The V and J genes are TRBV28 and TRBJ1-5; possible D gene TRBD1, 6 bases. With 2 bases removed from V and 6 bases from J, the gap between germline ends came to 11 bases. CDR1 MDHEN and CDR2 SYDVKM come from the germline V gene. This CDR3 comprises 14 residues. CDR3 amino acids: CASSLGGGSQPQHF. Written as DNA, the CDR3 is TGTGCCAGCAGTTTAGGCGGGGGCAGTCAGCCCCAGCATTTT.

This rearrangement joins TRBV9 to TRBJ1-1, with 10 bases matching TRBD1. With 4 bases clipped from V and 7 bases from J, the junction kept 10 bases outside the gene matches. CDR1 SGDLS and CDR2 YYNGEE come from the germline V gene. This CDR3 region has 15 residues. The CDR3 loop reads CASSPGQGTPGEAFF. The CDR3 DNA reads as TGTGCCAGCAGCCCGGGACAGGGGACCCCAGGTGAAGCTTTCTTT.

V and J are TRBV5-1 and TRBJ2-7; 9 bases fit TRBD1. Germline CDR1 SGHRS, CDR2 YFSETQ. The CDR3 has 14 amino acids. V gave up 6 bases and J gave up 4 bases; unmatched junction bases: 8. This chain's CDR3 is CASTRDREGYEQYF. As DNA, the CDR3 is TGCGCCAGCACCCGGGACAGGGAAGGTTACGAGCAGTACTTC.

The V gene is TRBV7-2, the J gene TRBJ1-1; no clear D. There are 15 residues in the CDR3. From germline, CDR1 is SGHTA and CDR2 FQGNSA. The V end lost 5 bases, the J end lost 1 base, and 14 bases lay between the germline ends. DNA of the CDR3: TGTGCCAGCAGCCTCCAGGTAGGGCAGAACACTGAAGCTTTCTTT. Residues: CASSLQVGQNTEAFF.

Only one count was recorded for this clone. V is TRBV4-3 and J is TRBJ2-6; D unclear. The germline V and J ends were trimmed by 3 bases and 1 base, with 22 bases remaining between them. The germline gives CDR1 LGHNA, CDR2 YSLEER. The CDR3 consists of 20 residues. The CDR3: CASSQASVGQAASGANVLTF. CDR3 DNA: TGCGCCAGCAGCCAGGCATCAGTAGGGCAGGCCGCTTCTGGGGCCAACGTCCTGACTTTC.

The chain is built from TRBV27 and TRBJ2-7; 7 nucleotides agree with TRBD1. This CDR3 is built from 13 residues. Germline lookup yields CDR1 MNHEY and CDR2 SMNVEV (reference sequence). J was trimmed by 7 bases and V by 3 bases; bases with no gene match: 6. CDR3 sequence: CASSFSGGWEQYF. CDR3 coding DNA: TGTGCCAGCAGTTTTTCAGGGGGTTGGGAGCAGTACTTC.

The DNA of the CDR3 is TGTGCCAGCAGCAGTAGCCGCACGTCTGCGTTTGGAAACACCATATATTTT. It specifies CASSSSRTSAFGNTIYF. V and J are TRBV7-2 and TRBJ1-3; D is undetermined. Germline V gene sequence: CDR1 SGHTA, CDR2 FQGNSA. Trimming stripped 5 bases from V and 3 bases from J, with 20 bases between. The CDR3 length is 17 residues.

The genes are TRBV29-1 and TRBJ2-7, with D uncertain. The germline V and J ends were trimmed by 4 bases and 6 bases, with 19 bases remaining between them. Germline V gene data show CDR1 as SQVTM and CDR2 as ANQGSEA. This CDR3 has 14 residues. CDR3 in DNA: TGCAGCGTTGCGGTCCCGTCTGGTCCGGGCGAGCAGTACTTC. Its translation: CSVAVPSGPGEQYF.

The V gene is TRBV7-9, the J gene TRBJ2-3, with 7 nucleotides matching TRBD2. Germline V gene sequence: CDR1 SEHNR, CDR2 FQNEAQ (reference sequence). Losses at the gene ends were 0 bases for V and 0 bases for J; bases not matched to a gene: 3. CDR3 length: 16 amino acids. The CDR3 DNA is TGTGCCAGCAGCTTAGCGCTCGGGGGGAGCACAGATACGCAGTATTTT. Translated, it gives CASSLALGGSTDTQYF.

The chain combines TRBV6-5 with TRBJ1-3, with a weak D call TRBD1 (6 bases). The CDR3 covers 15 residues. Trimming shortened V by 6 bases and J by 0 bases, and 12 bases separated the two germline ends. CDR1 MNHEY and CDR2 SVGAGI come from the germline V gene. CDR3 nucleotide sequence: TGTGCCAGCAGGTCCGGGACAATCTCTGGAAACACCATATATTTT. Protein sequence: CASRSGTISGNTIYF.

The chain has TRBV5-1 and TRBJ2-7; D gene ambiguous. The V end was cut by 6 bases, the J end by 0 bases, with 13 bases between. This CDR3 contains 14 residues. CDR1 and CDR2 from the germline V gene are SGHRS and YFSETQ. Here the CDR3 reads CASTRTASSYEQYF. The CDR3, as DNA: TGCGCCAGCACGAGAACGGCAAGCTCCTACGAGCAGTACTTC.

This rearrangement joins TRBV28 to TRBJ1-2; TRBD1 might be the D (6 bases). The CDR3 length is 14 residues. V was pared by 6 bases and J by 4 bases, with 15 bases between. Germline CDR1 reads MDHEN; CDR2 reads SYDVKM. The CDR3 region has the DNA TGTGCCAGCAGAAACACAGGGATGGGCTATGGCTACACCTTC. Protein: CASRNTGMGYGYTF.